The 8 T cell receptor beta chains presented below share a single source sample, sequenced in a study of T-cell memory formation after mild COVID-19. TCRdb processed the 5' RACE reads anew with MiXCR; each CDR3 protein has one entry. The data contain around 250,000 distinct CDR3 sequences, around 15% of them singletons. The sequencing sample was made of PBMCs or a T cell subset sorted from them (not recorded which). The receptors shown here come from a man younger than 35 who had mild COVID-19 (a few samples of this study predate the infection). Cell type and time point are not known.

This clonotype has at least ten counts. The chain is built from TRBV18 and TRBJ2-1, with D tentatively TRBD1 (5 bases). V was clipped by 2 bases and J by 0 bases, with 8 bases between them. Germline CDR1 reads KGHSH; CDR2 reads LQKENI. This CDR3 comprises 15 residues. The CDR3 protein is CASSPGASSYNEQFF. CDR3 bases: TGTGCCAGCTCACCAGGGGCCAGCTCCTACAATGAGCAGTTCTTC.

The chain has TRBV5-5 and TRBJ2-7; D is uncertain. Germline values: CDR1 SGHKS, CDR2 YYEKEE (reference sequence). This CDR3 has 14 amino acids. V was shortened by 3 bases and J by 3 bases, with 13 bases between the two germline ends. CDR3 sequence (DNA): TGTGCCAGCAGCTCAACTGGCGCTTACTACGAGCAGTACGTC. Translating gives CASSSTGAYYEQYV.

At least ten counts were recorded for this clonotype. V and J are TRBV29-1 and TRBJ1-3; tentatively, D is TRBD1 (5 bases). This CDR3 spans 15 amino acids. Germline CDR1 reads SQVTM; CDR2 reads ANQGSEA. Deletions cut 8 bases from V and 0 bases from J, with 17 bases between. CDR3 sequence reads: CSPTMGGTSGNTIYF. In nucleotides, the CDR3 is TGCAGCCCGACTATGGGGGGAACCTCTGGAAACACCATATATTTT.

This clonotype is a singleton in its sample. The CDR3 nucleotides are TGTGCCAGCAGCGCCGGGGTTTGGGGCTACACCTTC. This gives the protein CASSAGVWGYTF. The chain carries TRBV12-3 or TRBV12-4 and TRBJ1-2; D is ambiguous. V lost 6 bases to trimming and J lost 8 bases, with 13 bases between them. The CDR3 consists of 12 residues.

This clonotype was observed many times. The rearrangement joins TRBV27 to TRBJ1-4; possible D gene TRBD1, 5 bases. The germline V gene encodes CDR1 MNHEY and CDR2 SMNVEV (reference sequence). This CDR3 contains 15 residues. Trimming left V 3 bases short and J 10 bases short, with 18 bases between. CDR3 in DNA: TGTGCCAGCAGTTTTGGAGGCGTGGGGACGGGAAAACTGTTTTTT. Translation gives CASSFGGVGTGKLFF.

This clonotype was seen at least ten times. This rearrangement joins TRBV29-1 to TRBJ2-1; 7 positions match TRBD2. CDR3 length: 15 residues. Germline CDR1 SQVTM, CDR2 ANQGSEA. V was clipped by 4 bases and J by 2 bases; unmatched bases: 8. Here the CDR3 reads CSVAGTTSAYNEQFF. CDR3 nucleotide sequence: TGCAGCGTTGCCGGGACTACATCTGCCTACAATGAGCAGTTCTTC.

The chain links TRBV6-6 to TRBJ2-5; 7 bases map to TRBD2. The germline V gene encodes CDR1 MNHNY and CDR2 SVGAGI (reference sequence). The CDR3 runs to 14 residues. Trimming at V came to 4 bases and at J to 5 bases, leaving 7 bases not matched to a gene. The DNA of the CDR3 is TGTGCCAGCAGTTGGGGGGGAGGGACGGAGACCCAGTACTTC. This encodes CASSWGGGTETQYF.

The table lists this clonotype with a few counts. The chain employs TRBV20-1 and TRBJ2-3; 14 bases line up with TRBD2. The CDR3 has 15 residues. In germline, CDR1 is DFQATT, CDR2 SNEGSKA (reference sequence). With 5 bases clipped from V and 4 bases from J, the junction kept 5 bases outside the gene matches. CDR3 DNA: TGCAGTGCTTTCAAGACTAGCGGGGGGGCAGATACGCAGTATTTT. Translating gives CSAFKTSGGADTQYF.